This TCR beta chain was profiled in a study of T cells in Graves' hyperthyroidism and ophthalmopathy. Study observations and caveats: Ophthalmopathy, as predicted by the model, came a median about six months after the prediction.

The CDR3 covers 15 residues. V lost 6 bases and J lost 0; bases outside the gene matches: 8. The germline V gene has CDR1 KGHSH and CDR2 LQKENI. RNA transcripts gave rise to amplified TCR beta CDR3 regions. In the first-round RT-PCR of the TCR CDR3, the HTBI primer set was used. A single record per CDR3 protein comes from TCRdb applying MiXCR to the multiplex PCR reads. The sample comprises approximately 530,000 distinct CDR3 sequences, 15% to 20% of which are singletons, and about 50% rests with the top ten. This clonotype turned up a few times. Its antigen is not identified. This clonotype originated in a man aged 35 to 55 with Graves' ophthalmopathy. The rearrangement links TRBV18 to TRBJ2-7; 7 bases match TRBD1. Material for sequencing was blood. The CDR3 coding sequence is TGTGCCAGCTCCGGAATCAGGGGGACCTCCTACGAGCAGTACTTC. This sequence encodes CASSGIRGTSYEQYF.